The entry below gives a single T cell receptor (beta chain) sequence along with its context. The sample is drawn from a study of cytomegalovirus exposure and HLA in healthy donors. PCR employed 60 Vbeta and 13 Jbeta primers. TCRdb's table, derived via immunoSEQ multiplex PCR, lists solely in-frame clones and lacks some. The repertoire consists of tens of thousands of clones, with more than 65% occurring once and the leading ten covering just over 3%. CDR1 and CDR2 (germline): SGHNT, YYREEE (reference sequence). Germline trimming cut 2 bases from V and 12 bases from J; bases unmatched to any gene: 5. The CDR3 covers 13 residues.

The chain recombines TRBV5-4 with TRBJ2-3; the match to TRBD2 covers 11 bases. The sequence derives from a woman between 18 and 30 years old in good health and CMV-seronegative. The sequenced sample was PBMCs. The CDR3 loop is CASSFSSGRSQYF. The CDR3, as DNA: TGTGCCAGCAGCTTTTCTAGCGGGAGGTCACAGTATTTT.